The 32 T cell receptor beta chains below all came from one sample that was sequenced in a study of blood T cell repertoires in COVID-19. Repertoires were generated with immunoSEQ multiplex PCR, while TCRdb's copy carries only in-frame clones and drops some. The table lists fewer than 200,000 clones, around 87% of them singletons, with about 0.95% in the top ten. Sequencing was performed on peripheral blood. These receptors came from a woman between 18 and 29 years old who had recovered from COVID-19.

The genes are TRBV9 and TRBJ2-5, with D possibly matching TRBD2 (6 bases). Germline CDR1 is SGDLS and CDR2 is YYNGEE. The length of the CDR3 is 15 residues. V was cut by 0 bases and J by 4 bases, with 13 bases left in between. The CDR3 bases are TGTGCCAGCAGCGTAGCCCCGGCTAGCGTAGAGACCCAGTACTTC. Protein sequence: CASSVAPASVETQYF.

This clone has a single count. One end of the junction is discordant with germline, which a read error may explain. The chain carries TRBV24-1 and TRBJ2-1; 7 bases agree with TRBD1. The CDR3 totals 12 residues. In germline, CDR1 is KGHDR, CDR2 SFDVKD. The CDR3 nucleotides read TGTGCCACCAGTGATTCGGACAGGCCCCGAATCTTC. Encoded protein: CATSDSDRPRIF.

The CDR3 region has the DNA TGTGCCAGCAGCAGCCCCGGGACAGCGACTGAAGCTTTCTTT. Translated, it gives CASSSPGTATEAFF. The chain has TRBV6-2 or TRBV6-3 and TRBJ1-1; 7 bases are a match to TRBD1. V lost 6 bases to trimming and J lost 5 bases; unmatched junction nucleotides: 9. This CDR3 region has 14 residues. Germline lookup yields CDR1 MNHEY and CDR2 SVGEGT.

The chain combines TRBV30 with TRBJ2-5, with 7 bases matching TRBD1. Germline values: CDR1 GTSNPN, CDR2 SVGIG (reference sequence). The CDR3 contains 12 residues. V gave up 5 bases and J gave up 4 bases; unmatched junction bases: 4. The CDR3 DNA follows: TGTGCCTGGTCACAGGGGCGAGAGACCCAGTACTTC. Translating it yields CAWSQGRETQYF. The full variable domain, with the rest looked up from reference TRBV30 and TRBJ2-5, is SQTIHQWPATLVQPVGSPLSLECTVEGTSNPNLYWYRQAAGRGLQLLFYSVGIGQISSEVPQNLSASRPQDRQFILSSKKLLLSDSGFYLCAWSQGRETQYFGPGTRLLVL.

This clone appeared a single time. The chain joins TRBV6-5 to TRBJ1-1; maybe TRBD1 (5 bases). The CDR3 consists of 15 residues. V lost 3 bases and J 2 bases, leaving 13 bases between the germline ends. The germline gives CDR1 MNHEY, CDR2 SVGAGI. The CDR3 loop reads CASSYGGTLNTEAFF. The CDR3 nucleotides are TGTGCCAGCAGTTATGGCGGGACTTTAAACACTGAAGCTTTCTTT.

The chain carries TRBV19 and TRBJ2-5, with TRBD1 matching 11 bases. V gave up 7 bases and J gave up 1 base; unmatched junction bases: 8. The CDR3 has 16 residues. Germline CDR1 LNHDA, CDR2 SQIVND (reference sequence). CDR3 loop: CASTQPGTGGQETQYF. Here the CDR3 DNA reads TGTGCCAGTACCCAACCCGGGACAGGGGGCCAAGAGACCCAGTACTTC.

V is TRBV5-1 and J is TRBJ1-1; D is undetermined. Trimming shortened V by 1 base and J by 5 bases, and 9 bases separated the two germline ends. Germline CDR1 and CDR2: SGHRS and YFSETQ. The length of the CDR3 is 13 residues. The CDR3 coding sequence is TGCGCCAGCAGCTTGCCGGGGAAAACTGAAGCTTTCTTT. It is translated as CASSLPGKTEAFF.

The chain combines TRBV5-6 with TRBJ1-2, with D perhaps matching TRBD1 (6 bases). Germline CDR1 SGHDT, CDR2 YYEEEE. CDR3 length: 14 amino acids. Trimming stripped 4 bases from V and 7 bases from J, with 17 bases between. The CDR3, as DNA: TGTGCCAGCAGCCTCGGGAGGGGGGTTCGTGGCTACACCTTC. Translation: CASSLGRGVRGYTF.

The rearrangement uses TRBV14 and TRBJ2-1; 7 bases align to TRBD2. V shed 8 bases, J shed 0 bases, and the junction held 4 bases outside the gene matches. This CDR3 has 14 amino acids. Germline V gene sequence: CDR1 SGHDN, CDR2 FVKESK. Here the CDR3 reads CASRGGGSYNEQFF. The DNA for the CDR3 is TGTGCCAGCCGCGGGGGAGGCTCCTACAATGAGCAGTTCTTC.

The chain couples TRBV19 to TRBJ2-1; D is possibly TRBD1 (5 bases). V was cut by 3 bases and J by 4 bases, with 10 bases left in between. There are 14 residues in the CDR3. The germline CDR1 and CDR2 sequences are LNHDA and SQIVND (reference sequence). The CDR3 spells CASSIYRQYNEQFF. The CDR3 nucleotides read TGTGCCAGTAGTATCTACAGGCAGTACAATGAGCAGTTCTTC.

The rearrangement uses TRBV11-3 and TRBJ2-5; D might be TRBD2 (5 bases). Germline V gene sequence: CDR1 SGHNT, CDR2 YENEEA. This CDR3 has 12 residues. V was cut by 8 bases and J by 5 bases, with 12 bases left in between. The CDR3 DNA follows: TGTGCCAGCTCAAGAGGGTCCGAGACCCAGTACTTC. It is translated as CASSRGSETQYF.

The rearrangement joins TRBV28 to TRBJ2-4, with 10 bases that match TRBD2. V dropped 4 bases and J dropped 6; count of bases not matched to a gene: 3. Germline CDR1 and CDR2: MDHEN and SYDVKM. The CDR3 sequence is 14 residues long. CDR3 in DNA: TGTGCCAGCAGTTCAGCGGGAGGGGTAAACATTCAGTACTTC. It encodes CASSSAGGVNIQYF.

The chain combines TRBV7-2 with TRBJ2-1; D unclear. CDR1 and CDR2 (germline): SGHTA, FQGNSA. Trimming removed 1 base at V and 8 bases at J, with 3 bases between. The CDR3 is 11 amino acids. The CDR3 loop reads CASSLVDEQFF. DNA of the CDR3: TGTGCCAGCAGCTTAGTCGATGAGCAGTTCTTC.

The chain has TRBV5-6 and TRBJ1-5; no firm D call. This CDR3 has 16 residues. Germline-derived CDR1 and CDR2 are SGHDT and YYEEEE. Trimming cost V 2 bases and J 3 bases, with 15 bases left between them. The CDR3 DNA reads TGTGCCAGCAGCTTTTCTAGAGTAACGAACAATCAGCCCCAGCATTTT. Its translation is CASSFSRVTNNQPQHF.

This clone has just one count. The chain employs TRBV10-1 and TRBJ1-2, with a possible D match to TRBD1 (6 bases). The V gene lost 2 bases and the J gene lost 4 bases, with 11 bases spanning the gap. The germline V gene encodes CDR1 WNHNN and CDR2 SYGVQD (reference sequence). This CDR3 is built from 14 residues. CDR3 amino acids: CASSEVDRSYGYTF. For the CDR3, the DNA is TGCGCCAGCAGTGAGGTCGACAGGAGCTATGGCTACACCTTC.

The CDR3 reads CASSYTGHGETQYF. CDR3 nucleotide sequence: TGTGCCAGCAGTTATACGGGACACGGGGAGACCCAGTACTTC. The chain carries TRBV6-2 or TRBV6-3 and TRBJ2-5, with TRBD1 as a possible D gene (6 bases). V lost 3 bases and J lost 5, with 13 bases in between. Germline CDR1 and CDR2: MNHEY and SVGEGT. The CDR3 is 14 amino acids.

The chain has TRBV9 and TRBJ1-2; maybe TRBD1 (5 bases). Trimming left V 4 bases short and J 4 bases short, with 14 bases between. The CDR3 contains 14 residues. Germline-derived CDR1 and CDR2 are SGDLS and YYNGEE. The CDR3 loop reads CASSPQGRGYGYTF. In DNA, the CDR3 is TGTGCCAGCAGCCCCCAGGGTAGAGGCTATGGCTACACCTTC.

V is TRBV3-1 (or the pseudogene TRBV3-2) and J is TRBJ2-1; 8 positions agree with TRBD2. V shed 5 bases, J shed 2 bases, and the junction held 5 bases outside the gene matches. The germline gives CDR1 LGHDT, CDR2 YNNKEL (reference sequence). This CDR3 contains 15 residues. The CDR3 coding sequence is TGTGCCAGCAGCTTCTTTAGCGGGACCTACAATGAGCAGTTCTTC. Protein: CASSFFSGTYNEQFF.

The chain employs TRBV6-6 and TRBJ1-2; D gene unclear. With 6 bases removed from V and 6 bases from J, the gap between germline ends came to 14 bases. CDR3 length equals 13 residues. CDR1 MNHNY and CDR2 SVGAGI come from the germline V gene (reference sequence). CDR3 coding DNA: TGTGCCAGCAGCCCCGGGGAGAGGGATGGCTACACCTTC. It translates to CASSPGERDGYTF.

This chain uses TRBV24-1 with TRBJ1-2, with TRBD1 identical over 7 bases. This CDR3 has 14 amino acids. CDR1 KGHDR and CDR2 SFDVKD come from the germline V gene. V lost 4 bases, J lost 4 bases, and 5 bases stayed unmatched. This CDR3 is CATSESGTAYGYTF. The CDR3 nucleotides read TGTGCCACCAGTGAGTCCGGGACAGCCTATGGCTACACCTTC.

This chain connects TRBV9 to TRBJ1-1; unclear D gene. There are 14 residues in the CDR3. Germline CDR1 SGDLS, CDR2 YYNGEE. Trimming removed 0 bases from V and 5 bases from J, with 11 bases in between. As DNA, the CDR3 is TGTGCCAGCAGCGTAGGACCGGGAGGGACTGAAGCTTTCTTT. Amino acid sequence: CASSVGPGGTEAFF.

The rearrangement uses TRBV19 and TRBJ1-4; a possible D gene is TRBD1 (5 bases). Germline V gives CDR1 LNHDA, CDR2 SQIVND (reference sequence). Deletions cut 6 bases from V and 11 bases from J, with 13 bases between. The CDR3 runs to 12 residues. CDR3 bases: TGTGCCAGTAGCAGTAGCAGGGATAAACTGTTTTTT. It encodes CASSSSRDKLFF.

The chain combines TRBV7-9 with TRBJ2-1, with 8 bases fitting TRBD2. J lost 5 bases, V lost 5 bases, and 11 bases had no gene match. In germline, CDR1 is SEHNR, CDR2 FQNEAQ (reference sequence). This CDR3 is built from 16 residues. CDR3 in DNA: TGTGCCAGCAGCCCGGGAGGGGGATATTTTAACAATGAGCAGTTCTTC. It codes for CASSPGGGYFNNEQFF.

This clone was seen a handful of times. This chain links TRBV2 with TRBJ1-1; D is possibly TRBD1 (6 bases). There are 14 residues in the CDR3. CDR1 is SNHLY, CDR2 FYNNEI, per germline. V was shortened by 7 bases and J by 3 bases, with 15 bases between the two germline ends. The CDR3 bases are TGTGCCAGCATCCAAGACAGGTTTGACACTGAAGCTTTCTTT. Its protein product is CASIQDRFDTEAFF.

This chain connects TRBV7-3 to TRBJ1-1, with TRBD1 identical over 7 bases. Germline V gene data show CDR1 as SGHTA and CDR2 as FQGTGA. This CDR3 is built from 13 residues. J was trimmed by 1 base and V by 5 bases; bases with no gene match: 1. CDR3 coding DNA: TGTGCCAGCAGCGGGACAGCGAACACTGAAGCTTTCTTT. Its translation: CASSGTANTEAFF.

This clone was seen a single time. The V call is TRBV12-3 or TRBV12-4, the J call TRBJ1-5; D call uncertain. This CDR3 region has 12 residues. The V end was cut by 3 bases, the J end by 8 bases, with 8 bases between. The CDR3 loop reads CASSFYGEPQHF. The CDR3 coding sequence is TGTGCCAGCAGTTTCTACGGGGAGCCCCAGCATTTT.

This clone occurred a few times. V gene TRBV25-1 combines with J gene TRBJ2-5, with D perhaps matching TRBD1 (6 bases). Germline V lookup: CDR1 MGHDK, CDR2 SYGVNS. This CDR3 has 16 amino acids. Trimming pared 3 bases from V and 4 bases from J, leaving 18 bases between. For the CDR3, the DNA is TGTGCCAGCAGTGAGGTTCTACAGGGTCGCGCAGAGACCCAGTACTTC. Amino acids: CASSEVLQGRAETQYF.

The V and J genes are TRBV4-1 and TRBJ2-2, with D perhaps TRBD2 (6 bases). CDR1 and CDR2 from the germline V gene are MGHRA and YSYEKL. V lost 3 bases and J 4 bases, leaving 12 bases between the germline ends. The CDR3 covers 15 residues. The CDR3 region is CASSQGGGSTGELFF. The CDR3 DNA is TGCGCCAGCAGCCAGGGGGGTGGGAGCACCGGGGAGCTGTTTTTT.

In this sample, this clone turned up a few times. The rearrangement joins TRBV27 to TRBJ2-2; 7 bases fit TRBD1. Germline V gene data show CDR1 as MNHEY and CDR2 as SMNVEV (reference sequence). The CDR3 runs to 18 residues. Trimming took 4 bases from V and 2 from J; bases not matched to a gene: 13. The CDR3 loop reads CASSSLDRHTLNTGELFF. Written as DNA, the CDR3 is TGTGCCAGCAGTTCCCTGGACAGGCATACGCTTAACACCGGGGAGCTGTTTTTT.

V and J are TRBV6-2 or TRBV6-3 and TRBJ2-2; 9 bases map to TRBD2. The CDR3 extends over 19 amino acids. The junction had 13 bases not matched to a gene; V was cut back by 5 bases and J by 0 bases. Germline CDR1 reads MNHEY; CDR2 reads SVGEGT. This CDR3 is CASSPLAHSGGPNTGELFF. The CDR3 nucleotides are TGTGCCAGCAGTCCCTTAGCCCACAGCGGGGGGCCGAACACCGGGGAGCTGTTTTTT.

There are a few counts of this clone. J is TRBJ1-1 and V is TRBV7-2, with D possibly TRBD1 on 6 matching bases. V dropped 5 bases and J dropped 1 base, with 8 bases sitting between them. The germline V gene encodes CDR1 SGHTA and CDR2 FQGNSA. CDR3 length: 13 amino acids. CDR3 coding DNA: TGTGCCAGCAGCCTACAGGGGAACACTGAAGCTTTCTTT. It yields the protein CASSLQGNTEAFF. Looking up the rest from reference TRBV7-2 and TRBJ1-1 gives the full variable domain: GAGVSQSPSNKVTEKGKDVELRCDPISGHTALYWYRQSLGQGLEFLIYFQGNSAPDKSGLPSDRFSAERTGGSVSTLTIQRTQQEDSAVYLCASSLQGNTEAFFGQGTRLTVV.

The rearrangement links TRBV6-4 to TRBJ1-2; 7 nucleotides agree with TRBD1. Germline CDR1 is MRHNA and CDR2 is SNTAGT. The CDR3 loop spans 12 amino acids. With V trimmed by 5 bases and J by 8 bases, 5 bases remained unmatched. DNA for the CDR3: TGTGCCAGCAGTCAGGGGGGCGGCGGCTACACCTTC. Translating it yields CASSQGGGGYTF.